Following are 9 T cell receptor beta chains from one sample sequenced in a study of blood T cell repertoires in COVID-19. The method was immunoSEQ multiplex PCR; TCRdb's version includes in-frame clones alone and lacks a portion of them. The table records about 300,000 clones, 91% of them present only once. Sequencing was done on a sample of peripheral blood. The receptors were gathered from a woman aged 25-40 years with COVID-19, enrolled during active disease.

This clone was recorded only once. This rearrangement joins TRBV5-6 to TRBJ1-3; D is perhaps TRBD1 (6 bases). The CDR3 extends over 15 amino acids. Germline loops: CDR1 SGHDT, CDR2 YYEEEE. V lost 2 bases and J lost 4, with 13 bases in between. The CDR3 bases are TGTGCCAGCAGCTTACAGGGTACTACAGGAAACACCATATATTTT. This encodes CASSLQGTTGNTIYF.

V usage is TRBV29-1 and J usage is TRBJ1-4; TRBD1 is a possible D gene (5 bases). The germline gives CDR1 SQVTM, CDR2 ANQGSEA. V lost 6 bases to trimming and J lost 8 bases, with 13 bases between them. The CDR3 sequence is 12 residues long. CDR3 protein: CSVKGLREKLFF. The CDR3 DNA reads TGCAGCGTAAAGGGGTTGAGGGAAAAACTGTTTTTT.

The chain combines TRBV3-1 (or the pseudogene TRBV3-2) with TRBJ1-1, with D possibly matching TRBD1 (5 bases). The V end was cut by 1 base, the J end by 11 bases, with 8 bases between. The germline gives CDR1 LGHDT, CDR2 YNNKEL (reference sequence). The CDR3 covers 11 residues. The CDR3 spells CASSQGRGAFF. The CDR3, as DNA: TGTGCCAGCAGCCAAGGGCGGGGGGCTTTCTTT.

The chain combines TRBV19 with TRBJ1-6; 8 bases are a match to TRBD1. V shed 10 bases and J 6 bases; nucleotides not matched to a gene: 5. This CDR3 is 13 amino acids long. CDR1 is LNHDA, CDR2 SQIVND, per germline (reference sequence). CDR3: CATTDRVNSPLHF. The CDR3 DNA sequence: TGTGCCACCACGGACAGGGTTAATTCACCCCTCCACTTT.

In DNA, the CDR3 is TGCGCCAGCAGCTTGGAAGCAGGGTTTAATGAAAAACTGTTTTTT. Its translation is CASSLEAGFNEKLFF. The chain uses TRBV5-1 and TRBJ1-4; tentatively, D is TRBD1 (5 bases). Trimming took off 0 bases at V and 4 bases at J, with 10 bases between the two ends. CDR3 size: 15 residues. Germline V lookup: CDR1 SGHRS, CDR2 YFSETQ.

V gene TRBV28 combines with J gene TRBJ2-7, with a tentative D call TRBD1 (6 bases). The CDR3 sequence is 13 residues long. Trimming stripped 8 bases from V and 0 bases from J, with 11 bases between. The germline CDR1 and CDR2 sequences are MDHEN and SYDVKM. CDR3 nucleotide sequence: TGTGCCAGCCATTCAGGGGTCTCCTACGAGCAGTACTTC. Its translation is CASHSGVSYEQYF.

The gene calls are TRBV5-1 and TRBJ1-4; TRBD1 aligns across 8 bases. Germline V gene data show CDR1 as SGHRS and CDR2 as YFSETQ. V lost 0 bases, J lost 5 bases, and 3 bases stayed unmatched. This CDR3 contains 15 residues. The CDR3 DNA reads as TGCGCCAGCAGCTTGGGTAACAGGGGGAATGAAAAACTGTTTTTT. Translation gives CASSLGNRGNEKLFF.

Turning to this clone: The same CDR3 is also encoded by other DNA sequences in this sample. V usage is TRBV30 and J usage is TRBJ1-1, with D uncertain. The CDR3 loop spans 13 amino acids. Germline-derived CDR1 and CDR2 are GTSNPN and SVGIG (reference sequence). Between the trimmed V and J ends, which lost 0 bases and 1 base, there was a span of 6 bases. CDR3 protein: CAWSVGGNTEAFF. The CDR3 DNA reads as TGTGCCTGGAGTGTGGGAGGGAACACTGAAGCTTTCTTT.

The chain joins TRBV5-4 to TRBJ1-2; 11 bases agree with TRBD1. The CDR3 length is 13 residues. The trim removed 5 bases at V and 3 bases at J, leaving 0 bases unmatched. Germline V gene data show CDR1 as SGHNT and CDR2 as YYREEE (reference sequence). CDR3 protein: CASRGQGDYGYTF. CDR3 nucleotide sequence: TGTGCCAGCAGGGGACAGGGGGACTATGGCTACACCTTC.